Each of the 10 T cell receptor beta chains below was sequenced from the same sample in a study of shared clonotypes between healthy human individuals. Data came from immunoSEQ multiplex PCR; TCRdb stores just in-frame clones and leaves some out. Seen here are 650,000 to 750,000 clones, approximately 79% observed once, and the top ten hold under 2%. Sequencing was done on a sample of memory CD4+ T cells sorted from blood. The subset is: CD45RA-negative fraction. All receptors derive from a woman in her twenties or thirties in good health.

For the CDR3, the DNA is TGTGCCAGCAGCGAGGGACAGGGTTACACCGGGGAGCTGTTTTTT. As protein: CASSEGQGYTGELFF. The chain has TRBV27 and TRBJ2-2; TRBD1 matches at 9 bases. J was trimmed by 3 bases and V by 6 bases; bases with no gene match: 5. The germline V gene has CDR1 MNHEY and CDR2 SMNVEV (reference sequence). The CDR3 is made up of 15 amino acids.

This chain joins TRBV27 and TRBJ2-4; D ambiguous. CDR1 is MNHEY, CDR2 SMNVEV, per germline (reference sequence). The CDR3 covers 14 residues. V lost 5 bases, J lost 0 bases, and 8 bases lay in between. The CDR3 DNA is TGTGCCAGCAGTCAGGCCGTAGCCAAAAACATTCAGTACTTC. Its protein product is CASSQAVAKNIQYF.

The chain recombines TRBV28 with TRBJ2-7, with 7 bases matching TRBD2. The CDR3 is 14 amino acids. Germline V gene data show CDR1 as MDHEN and CDR2 as SYDVKM. The V segment lost 5 bases and the J segment 2 bases; nucleotides outside the gene matches: 6. In DNA, the CDR3 is TGTGCCAGCAGTGTCACGGGAGGTCCCTACGAGCAGTACTTC. Translating it yields CASSVTGGPYEQYF.

The V gene is TRBV7-2, the J gene TRBJ2-7; tentative D call: TRBD2 (6 bases). The V gene lost 4 bases and the J gene lost 4 bases, with 14 bases spanning the gap. Germline CDR1 reads SGHTA; CDR2 reads FQGNSA. This CDR3 region has 14 residues. CDR3 DNA sequence: TGTGCCAGCAGCTCGCAGGCTAGCGCTTACGAGCAGTACTTC. It encodes CASSSQASAYEQYF. Using reference TRBV7-2 and TRBJ2-7 for the parts outside the CDR3, the full variable domain is GAGVSQSPSNKVTEKGKDVELRCDPISGHTALYWYRQSLGQGLEFLIYFQGNSAPDKSGLPSDRFSAERTGGSVSTLTIQRTQQEDSAVYLCASSSQASAYEQYFGPGTRLTVT.

This clone came up a few times. V and J are TRBV5-1 and TRBJ1-2; 9 bases are a match to TRBD1. Trimming at V came to 4 bases and at J to 2 bases, leaving 3 bases not matched to a gene. CDR3 length: 14 residues. Germline CDR1 reads SGHRS; CDR2 reads YFSETQ. The DNA of the CDR3 is TGCGCCAGCAGCACCGGACAGGGGAACTATGGCTACACCTTC. This sequence encodes CASSTGQGNYGYTF.

The V and J genes are TRBV4-2 and TRBJ2-7; 14 nucleotides line up with TRBD2. Germline CDR1 reads LGHNA; CDR2 reads YNFKEQ. The V and J ends lost 3 bases and 6 bases, in that order; junction bases with no gene match: 7. The CDR3 has 16 amino acids. Here the CDR3 DNA reads TGTGCCAGCAGCCAGTCAGGGACTAGCGGGAGTCGCGAGCAGTACTTC. Its translation: CASSQSGTSGSREQYF.

This chain connects TRBV27 to TRBJ2-1; the D gene is possibly TRBD1 (6 bases). Looked up from germline, CDR1 is MNHEY and CDR2 is SMNVEV (reference sequence). Trimming cost V 8 bases and J 2 bases, with 7 bases left between them. The CDR3 covers 12 residues. The CDR3 DNA reads TGTGCCAGCTGGGGGCCCTACAATGAGCAGTTCTTC. It encodes CASWGPYNEQFF.

The chain joins TRBV28 to TRBJ2-3, with D hard to call. This CDR3 comprises 15 residues. V gave up 4 bases and J gave up 2 bases, with 13 bases separating them. Germline CDR1 reads MDHEN; CDR2 reads SYDVKM. The CDR3 DNA follows: TGTGCCAGCAGTTCCGCCGGCAGCCCCACAGATACGCAGTATTTT. It encodes CASSSAGSPTDTQYF.

The count of this clone is one. The chain joins TRBV10-3 to TRBJ2-1; 9 nucleotides match TRBD2. V was clipped by 8 bases and J by 4 bases; unmatched bases: 6. Germline V gene lookup returns CDR1 ENHRY and CDR2 SYGVKD. CDR3 length: 14 amino acids. The CDR3 region has the DNA TGTGCCATCGGGGCTAGCGGGACATACAATGAGCAGTTCTTC. Translation: CAIGASGTYNEQFF.

The V call is TRBV4-1, the J call TRBJ2-7; 7 bases match TRBD2. V trimming: 9 bases; J trimming: 1 base; junction bases outside the gene matches: 9. The CDR3 has 14 residues. CDR1 MGHRA and CDR2 YSYEKL come from the germline V gene. CDR3 loop: CASRDLAESYEQYF. The CDR3 nucleotides are TGCGCCAGTAGAGATCTAGCGGAATCCTACGAGCAGTACTTC.